The rows below give T cell receptor beta chains drawn from one sample of a study of blood T cell repertoires in COVID-19. Method: immunoSEQ multiplex PCR; TCRdb's copy keeps in-frame clones and lacks some. Of about 75,000 clones in the sample, approximately 86% are singletons; the top ten hold 6.3%. The specimen sequenced was peripheral blood. The receptors originated from a man older than 75 with COVID-19, enrolled during active disease. The CDR3 runs from the conserved cysteine through the conserved F or W. Fields, in order: D gene, J gene, V gene, clone size, CDR3 protein, CDR3 DNA. D genes are given only for firm matches. Clone size appears in some rows only: once, few, many, or a class for an expanded clone.

TRBD1 TRBJ1-6 TRBV9 - CASSPPDRVGPSPLHF TGTGCCAGCAGCCCCCCTGACAGGGTTGGGCCTTCACCCCTCCACTTT
- TRBJ1-2 TRBV19 - CASSKINYGYTF TGTGCCAGTAGTAAAATAAACTATGGCTACACCTTC
TRBD2 TRBJ2-3 TRBV19 - CATFGGLTDTQYF TGTGCCACCTTCGGGGGGTTGACAGATACGCAGTATTTT
TRBD2 TRBJ2-5 TRBV2 - CASSVLAETQYF TGTGCCAGCAGTGTACTAGCGGAGACCCAGTACTTC
- TRBJ1-3 TRBV13 once CASSARGSGNTIYF TGTGCCAGCAGCGCAAGGGGGTCTGGAAACACCATATATTTT
TRBD1 TRBJ1-4 TRBV2 - CASRPLTGRNEKLFF TGTGCCAGCAGACCCCTGACAGGGCGTAATGAAAAACTGTTTTTT
TRBD2 TRBJ2-5 TRBV4-1 - CASRQAERGGRRGETQYF TGCGCCAGCAGACAAGCGGAACGCGGGGGACGGCGGGGGGAGACCCAGTACTTC
TRBD1 TRBJ2-2 TRBV7-8 - CASSLTGAGTGELFF TGTGCCAGCAGCTTGACAGGGGCGGGCACCGGGGAGCTGTTTTTT
- TRBJ1-2 TRBV19 - CASSIGRRFSYGYTF TGTGCCAGTAGTATAGGCAGGCGATTTTCCTATGGCTACACCTTC
- TRBJ1-5 TRBV19 - CASSRGGTDQPQHF TGTGCCAGTAGTAGGGGAGGAACGGATCAGCCCCAGCATTTT
- TRBJ1-2 TRBV7-8 - CASSSYEGSLNYGYTF TGTGCCAGCAGCTCGTATGAGGGCTCCTTAAACTATGGCTACACCTTC
TRBD1 TRBJ2-5 TRBV7-9 - CASSFPGQGGETQYF TGTGCCAGCAGCTTCCCGGGACAGGGGGGAGAGACCCAGTACTTC
- TRBJ2-1 TRBV10-1 once CASSAGTLYNEQFF TGCGCCAGCAGTGCCGGGACACTCTACAATGAGCAGTTCTTC
- TRBJ1-1 TRBV11-3 - CASSSGGGLNTEAFF TGTGCCAGCAGTTCGGGTGGTGGTTTGAACACTGAAGCTTTCTTT
TRBD1 TRBJ1-2 TRBV19 - CASSSGQGAFNYGYTF TGTGCCAGTAGTTCCGGACAGGGGGCCTTTAACTATGGCTACACCTTC
- TRBJ2-5 TRBV15 once CATSRDLQETQYF TGTGCCACCAGCAGAGATCTCCAAGAGACCCAGTACTTC
TRBD2 TRBJ2-1 TRBV10-3 - CATSAGGLDEQFF TGTGCCACCTCAGCGGGGGGGCTCGATGAGCAGTTCTTC
TRBD1 TRBJ1-1 TRBV11-3 - CASSRRTGRKNTEAFF TGTGCCAGCAGCCGTCGGACAGGGCGAAAGAACACTGAAGCTTTCTTT
- TRBJ2-1 TRBV28 - CASSLQYNEQFF TGTGCCAGCAGTTTGCAGTACAATGAGCAGTTCTTC
- TRBJ2-7 TRBV7-2 - CASRFTGSSYEQYF TGTGCCAGCAGGTTTACAGGGAGCTCCTACGAGCAGTACTTC
TRBD1 TRBJ1-1 TRBV9 - CASSAEGQGRTEAFF TGTGCCAGCAGCGCAGAGGGACAGGGGCGCACTGAAGCTTTCTTT
TRBD2 TRBJ2-3 TRBV7-9 once CASSRGGGTDTQYF TGTGCCAGCAGCCGGGGGGGAGGCACAGATACGCAGTATTTT
TRBD1 TRBJ2-7 TRBV5-5 - CASSPRTGLSYEQYF TGTGCCAGCAGCCCTAGGACAGGGCTCTCCTACGAGCAGTACTTC
- TRBJ2-1 TRBV4-2 once CASSDHSGGPSSYNEQFF TGTGCCAGCAGCGACCACTCGGGGGGCCCTAGCTCCTACAATGAGCAGTTCTTC
TRBD1 TRBJ2-7 TRBV11-3 - CASSTYRGYEQYF TGTGCCAGCAGCACATACAGGGGGTACGAGCAGTACTTC
TRBD1 TRBJ2-2 TRBV4-3 once CASSQVLGTANTGELFF TGCGCCAGCAGCCAAGTTCTTGGGACAGCGAACACCGGGGAGCTGTTTTTT
- TRBJ1-4 TRBV14 - CASSLQANEKLFF TGTGCCAGCAGCCTTCAGGCTAATGAAAAACTGTTTTTT
- TRBJ1-2 TRBV5-1 few CASSPGTYANYGYTF TGCGCCAGCAGCCCGGGGACTTACGCTAACTATGGCTACACCTTC
- TRBJ2-5 TRBV5-1 - CASSLAMSKETQYF TGCGCCAGCAGCTTGGCCATGAGTAAAGAGACCCAGTACTTC
TRBD1 TRBJ2-2 TRBV7-9 medium-sized CASSYTGTGGTGELFF TGTGCCAGCAGCTACACCGGGACAGGCGGCACCGGGGAGCTGTTTTTT
- TRBJ1-2 TRBV5-1 - CASSPRPGGYGYTF TGCGCCAGCAGCCCTCGTCCGGGGGGCTATGGCTACACCTTC
- TRBJ2-7 TRBV19 - CASSITGTSYEQYF TGTGCCAGTAGTATCACAGGGACATCCTACGAGCAGTACTTC